The 2 T cell receptor beta chains given below trace back to one sample, sequenced in a study of shared clonotypes between healthy human individuals. Clones were sequenced by immunoSEQ multiplex PCR, and TCRdb holds only the in-frame ones, with some missing. The sample yields about 1 million clones, 60% to 80% seen once. The sequencing input was memory CD4+ T cells sorted from blood. Subset reported: CD45RA-negative fraction. Source of these receptors: a man aged 18 to 35 in good health.

This sequence joins TRBV7-9 and TRBJ1-1; 7 positions agree with TRBD1. The CDR3 length is 15 residues. CDR1 and CDR2 (germline): SEHNR, FQNEAQ (reference sequence). J lost 0 bases, V lost 5 bases, and 6 bases had no gene match. CDR3: CASSDLDRLNTEAFF. The CDR3 DNA reads TGTGCCAGCAGCGATTTGGACAGGTTGAACACTGAAGCTTTCTTT.

This chain connects TRBV30 to TRBJ2-1; perhaps TRBD1 as D (6 bases). The germline V gene encodes CDR1 GTSNPN and CDR2 SVGIG (reference sequence). Trimming pared 4 bases from V and 1 base from J, leaving 11 bases between. The CDR3 runs 14 residues. CDR3 sequence (DNA): TGTGCCTGGATCTTACAGGGATCCTACAATGAGCAGTTCTTC. Its protein is CAWILQGSYNEQFF.